Below, 19 T cell receptor beta chains from the same sample are listed, as sequenced in a study of blood T cell repertoires in COVID-19. Profiling relied on immunoSEQ multiplex PCR, and the TCRdb table lists in-frame clones only, not all of them. The sample lists around 87,000 clones; roughly 90% were seen once. Sequenced sample: peripheral blood. Every receptor here comes from a human donor with active COVID-19. The donor label of this sample is uncertain.

This clone was seen a few times. V and J are TRBV20-1 and TRBJ1-5; TRBD1 matches at 7 bases. CDR1 and CDR2 from the germline V gene are DFQATT and SNEGSKA (reference sequence). J gave up 3 bases and V 3 bases, and 5 bases lay outside the gene matches. The CDR3 covers 14 residues. CDR3 sequence: CSASTGTDNQPQHF. The CDR3 DNA is TGCAGTGCTAGTACAGGGACAGACAATCAGCCCCAGCATTTT.

The chain employs TRBV3-1 (or the pseudogene TRBV3-2) and TRBJ2-3, with D maybe TRBD1 (6 bases). This CDR3 is 14 amino acids long. Trimming cost V 2 bases and J 5 bases, with 11 bases left between them. CDR1 is LGHDT and CDR2 is YNNKEL in the germline V gene (reference sequence). DNA for the CDR3: TGTGCCAGCAGCCAAAGAGCCAGGGGAGATACGCAGTATTTT. Translated: CASSQRARGDTQYF.

This chain uses TRBV25-1 with TRBJ1-3; D call uncertain. Trimming removed 6 bases at V and 4 bases at J, with 7 bases between. The germline V gene has CDR1 MGHDK and CDR2 SYGVNS. The length of the CDR3 is 12 residues. CDR3 protein: CASSPSGNTIYF. CDR3 nucleotide sequence: TGTGCCAGCAGCCCTTCCGGAAACACCATATATTTT.

The chain is built from TRBV28 and TRBJ1-6, with TRBD1 matching over 7 bases. CDR1 is MDHEN and CDR2 is SYDVKM in the germline V gene. This CDR3 has 15 amino acids. V shed 5 bases, J shed 7 bases, and the junction held 8 bases outside the gene matches. The CDR3 sequence: CASSIDRADNSPLHF. The CDR3 DNA reads TGTGCCAGCAGTATAGACAGGGCTGACAATTCACCCCTCCACTTT.

The V gene is TRBV6-2 or TRBV6-3, the J gene TRBJ2-1, with 9 bases matching TRBD1. Trimming removed 5 bases from V and 5 bases from J; junction bases left unmatched: 7. Looked up from germline, CDR1 is MNHEY and CDR2 is SVGEGT. The CDR3 covers 15 residues. CDR3 region: CASSADRGWNNEQFF. In nucleotides, the CDR3 is TGTGCCAGCAGTGCAGACAGGGGGTGGAACAATGAGCAGTTCTTC.

The rearrangement links TRBV2 to TRBJ2-5; TRBD1 aligns across 9 bases. CDR1 is SNHLY, CDR2 FYNNEI, per germline. The CDR3 consists of 15 residues. Trimming took 8 bases from V and 0 from J; bases not matched to a gene: 7. Here the CDR3 DNA reads TGTGCCAGCGGAAGGGACAGGGTTAACCAAGAGACCCAGTACTTC. Translated, it gives CASGRDRVNQETQYF.

The chain employs TRBV15 and TRBJ1-2; 8 nucleotides line up with TRBD1. In germline, CDR1 is LNHNV, CDR2 YYDKDF (reference sequence). The length of the CDR3 is 16 residues. J was trimmed by 4 bases and V by 1 base; bases with no gene match: 8. CDR3 region: CATSRAQTGDLYGYTF. Here the CDR3 DNA reads TGTGCCACCAGCAGAGCTCAGACAGGGGATCTCTATGGCTACACCTTC.

This rearrangement joins TRBV24-1 to TRBJ2-7, with D tentatively TRBD1 (6 bases). CDR3 length: 15 residues. Germline values: CDR1 KGHDR, CDR2 SFDVKD. The V end was cut by 1 base, the J end by 2 bases, with 11 bases between. The CDR3 region is CATSDFEDRAYEQYF. CDR3 DNA sequence: TGTGCCACCAGTGATTTCGAGGACAGAGCCTACGAGCAGTACTTC.

The chain's CDR3 is CASSLTWEAFF. CDR3 sequence (DNA): TGTGCCAGCAGCTTAACATGGGAAGCTTTCTTT. The chain links TRBV5-5 to TRBJ1-1; D is unclear. The CDR3 runs to 11 residues. Trimming cost V 2 bases and J 8 bases, with 7 bases left between them. Looked up from germline, CDR1 is SGHKS and CDR2 is YYEKEE (reference sequence).

The chain employs TRBV29-1 and TRBJ2-7; D gene unclear. The CDR3 consists of 11 residues. The ends were cut back, 3 bases at V and 0 bases at J, with 3 bases in the middle. From germline, CDR1 is SQVTM and CDR2 ANQGSEA. The CDR3 nucleotides are TGCAGCGTTGACGGCTCCTACGAGCAGTACTTC. Amino acid sequence: CSVDGSYEQYF.

The chain links TRBV28 to TRBJ1-1; no reliable D call. This CDR3 has 13 amino acids. Germline V gene sequence: CDR1 MDHEN, CDR2 SYDVKM. Trimming removed 5 bases at V and 1 base at J, with 8 bases between. The CDR3 region has the DNA TGTGCCAGCAGTCCTAACTCGAACACTGAAGCTTTCTTT. This sequence encodes CASSPNSNTEAFF.

The chain couples TRBV28 to TRBJ2-1; TRBD1 matches 10 bases. The CDR3 loop spans 15 amino acids. Germline loops: CDR1 MDHEN, CDR2 SYDVKM. The junction had 8 bases not matched to a gene; V was cut back by 3 bases and J by 9 bases. CDR3 loop: CASSLTIRQGAEQFF. In nucleotides, the CDR3 is TGTGCCAGCAGTTTGACGATACGACAGGGGGCTGAGCAGTTCTTC.

The chain joins TRBV18 to TRBJ2-3; D possibly corresponds to TRBD1 (5 bases). CDR1 KGHSH and CDR2 LQKENI come from the germline V gene. V shed 6 bases and J shed 0 bases, with 19 bases lying between them. The CDR3 has 17 residues. CDR3 sequence: CASSPKTGKPSTDTQYF. The CDR3 DNA is TGTGCCAGCTCCCCTAAAACAGGCAAACCTAGCACAGATACGCAGTATTTT.

The V call is TRBV30, the J call TRBJ1-2, with D unclear. CDR1 and CDR2 from the germline V gene are GTSNPN and SVGIG (reference sequence). The V and J ends lost 3 bases and 2 bases respectively, with 4 bases between them. CDR3 length equals 11 residues. The CDR3 reads CAWRQNYGYTF. CDR3 DNA: TGTGCCTGGAGACAGAACTATGGCTACACCTTC.

The chain employs TRBV3-1 (or the pseudogene TRBV3-2) and TRBJ2-2; 10 bases line up with TRBD2. V dropped 1 base and J dropped 1; count of bases not matched to a gene: 0. The CDR3 loop spans 16 amino acids. CDR1 and CDR2 (germline): LGHDT, YNNKEL (reference sequence). The CDR3 coding sequence is TGTGCCAGCAGCCAAGGACTAGCGGGGAACACCGGGGAGCTGTTTTTT. It encodes CASSQGLAGNTGELFF.

The CDR3 reads CASSRTGGTNTEAFF. CDR3 bases: TGTGCCAGCAGTCGAACTGGGGGGACGAACACTGAAGCTTTCTTT. The V and J genes are TRBV28 and TRBJ1-1; weak D call: TRBD1 (5 bases). This CDR3 has 15 residues. Germline CDR1 is MDHEN and CDR2 is SYDVKM. V was trimmed by 5 bases and J by 1 base, leaving 14 bases between them.

The chain recombines TRBV28 with TRBJ1-3, with TRBD1 as a possible D gene (5 bases). V lost 5 bases and J 4 bases, leaving 15 bases between the germline ends. CDR3 length: 15 residues. Germline CDR1 reads MDHEN; CDR2 reads SYDVKM. The CDR3 is CASSPSRGDGNTIYF. In nucleotides, the CDR3 is TGTGCCAGCAGTCCCAGTAGGGGTGACGGAAACACCATATATTTT.

V usage is TRBV6-2 or TRBV6-3 and J usage is TRBJ2-7; weak D call: TRBD1 (6 bases). V shed 2 bases and J shed 0 bases, with 8 bases lying between them. The germline CDR1 and CDR2 sequences are MNHEY and SVGEGT. The CDR3 is 14 residues long. In DNA, the CDR3 is TGTGCCAGCAGTTACGAGGACAGCTCCTACGAGCAGTACTTC. It specifies CASSYEDSSYEQYF.

The rearrangement links TRBV5-1 to TRBJ1-2; 8 bases line up with TRBD1. Trimming took 4 bases from V and 4 from J; bases not matched to a gene: 9. In germline, CDR1 is SGHRS, CDR2 YFSETQ. This CDR3 contains 15 residues. CDR3 in DNA: TGCGCCAGCAGCACGGACAGGGTAGGGGGCTATGGCTACACCTTC. Its translation: CASSTDRVGGYGYTF.